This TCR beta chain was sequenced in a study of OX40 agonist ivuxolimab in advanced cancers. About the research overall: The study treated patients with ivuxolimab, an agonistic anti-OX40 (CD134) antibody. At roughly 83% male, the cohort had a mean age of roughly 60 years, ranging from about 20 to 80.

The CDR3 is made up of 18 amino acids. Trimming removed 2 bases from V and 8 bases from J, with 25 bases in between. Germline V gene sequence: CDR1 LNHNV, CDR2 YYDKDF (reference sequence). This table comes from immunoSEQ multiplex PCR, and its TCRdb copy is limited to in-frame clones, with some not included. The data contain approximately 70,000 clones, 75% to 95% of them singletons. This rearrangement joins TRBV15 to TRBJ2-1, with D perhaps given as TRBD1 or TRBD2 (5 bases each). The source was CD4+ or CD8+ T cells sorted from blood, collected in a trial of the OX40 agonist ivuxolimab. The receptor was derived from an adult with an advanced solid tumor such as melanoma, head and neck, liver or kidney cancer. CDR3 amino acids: CATSRPRDGKSVYDEQFF. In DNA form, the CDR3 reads TGTGCCACCAGCAGACCCCGGGACGGGAAATCGGTTTACGATGAGCAGTTCTTC.